This T cell receptor (beta chain) was recovered during a study of OX40 agonist ivuxolimab in advanced cancers. Using immunoSEQ multiplex PCR, the repertoire was profiled, and TCRdb retains in-frame clones only, with some absent. The sample carries roughly 61,000 clones, around nine tenths recorded once. The germline CDR1 and CDR2 sequences are ENHRY and SYGVKD. This CDR3 has 14 residues. V lost 5 bases to trimming and J lost 5 bases; unmatched junction nucleotides: 5. The sample in question was CD4+ or CD8+ T cells sorted from blood, obtained in a trial of the OX40 agonist ivuxolimab. The rearrangement uses TRBV10-3 and TRBJ2-7; TRBD1 matches at 11 bases. The TCR sequence derives from an adult with an advanced solid tumor such as melanoma, head and neck, liver or kidney cancer. In DNA form, the CDR3 reads TGTGCCATCAGTCTCGGACAGGGGGCTAACGAGCAGTACTTC. It specifies CAISLGQGANEQYF.